A single sample gave rise to the 9 T cell receptor beta chains below, sequenced in a study of T cell responses to AZD1222 COVID-19 vaccine. Assay used: immunoSEQ multiplex PCR; TCRdb lists only in-frame clones, some missing. The sample contains over 65,000 clones, 86% of which appear only once. Sequencing used peripheral blood, obtained on day 0 of AZD1222 vaccination. The source of these receptors is an adult in good health.

V is TRBV6-4 and J is TRBJ2-5, with TRBD1 matching over 9 bases. Per the germline V gene, CDR1 is MRHNA and CDR2 is SNTAGT. The length of the CDR3 is 17 residues. The J segment lost 2 bases and the V segment lost 6 bases, leaving 13 bases of the junction unmatched. DNA for the CDR3: TGTGCCAGCAGCAAACATTCTTTGGGACAGGGTCAAGAGACCCAGTACTTC. Its translation: CASSKHSLGQGQETQYF.

This clone was observed a few times. The chain combines TRBV5-1 with TRBJ2-7; 9 bases are a match to TRBD2. Germline-derived CDR1 and CDR2 are SGHRS and YFSETQ. The V segment lost 4 bases and the J segment 4 bases; nucleotides outside the gene matches: 6. This CDR3 region has 14 residues. For the CDR3, the DNA is TGCGCCAGCAGCCATAGCGGGAGCCGGTACGAGCAGTACTTC. Its translation is CASSHSGSRYEQYF.

V usage is TRBV11-2 and J usage is TRBJ2-7; 7 nucleotides agree with TRBD1. Per germline, CDR1 SGHAT and CDR2 FQNNGV. Trimming at V came to 5 bases and at J to 3 bases, leaving 4 bases not matched to a gene. The CDR3 spans 13 residues. Here the CDR3 reads CASSPDRVYEQYF. CDR3 coding DNA: TGTGCCAGCAGCCCTGACAGGGTCTACGAGCAGTACTTC.

This clone was picked up a small number of times. The CDR3 is CASRRDNANYGYTF. CDR3 bases: TGTGCCAGTAGGCGGGACAATGCTAACTATGGCTACACCTTC. The genes are TRBV19 and TRBJ1-2, with D possibly TRBD1 on 6 matching bases. V dropped 6 bases and J dropped 0 bases, with 11 bases sitting between them. CDR3 length: 14 amino acids. Looked up from germline, CDR1 is LNHDA and CDR2 is SQIVND (reference sequence).

The V call is TRBV3-1 (or the pseudogene TRBV3-2), the J call TRBJ2-7; D is perhaps TRBD2 (5 bases). Germline lookup yields CDR1 LGHDT and CDR2 YNNKEL (reference sequence). Trimming took 0 bases from V and 7 from J, leaving 7 bases between them. The CDR3 is made up of 12 amino acids. The CDR3: CASSQDRREQYF. Written as DNA, the CDR3 is TGTGCCAGCAGCCAAGATCGGAGGGAGCAGTACTTC.

This chain uses TRBV5-1 with TRBJ2-3; 15 nucleotides agree with TRBD2. Trimming cost V 4 bases and J 2 bases; bases outside gene matches: 8. The V gene's germline CDR1 is SGHRS and CDR2 YFSETQ. The CDR3 loop spans 18 amino acids. CDR3: CASSPGTSGRLHTDTQYF. The DNA of the CDR3 is TGCGCCAGCAGCCCCGGGACTAGCGGGAGGCTACACACAGATACGCAGTATTTT.

The rearrangement links TRBV7-9 to TRBJ1-2, with D uncertain. Per the germline V gene, CDR1 is SEHNR and CDR2 is FQNEAQ (reference sequence). The CDR3 totals 13 residues. Between the trimmed V and J ends, which lost 4 bases and 1 base, there was a span of 7 bases. CDR3 nucleotides: TGTGCCAGCAGCTCCGGGCTTAACTATGGCTACACCTTC. Residues: CASSSGLNYGYTF. The variable domain in full, completed from reference TRBV7-9 and TRBJ1-2, reads DTGVSQNPRHKITKRGQNVTFRCDPISEHNRLYWYRQTLGQGPEFLTYFQNEAQLEKSRLLSDRFSAERPKGSFSTLEIQRTEQGDSAMYLCASSSGLNYGYTFGSGTRLTVV.

The rearrangement joins TRBV28 to TRBJ1-3; D perhaps matches TRBD1 (6 bases). Between the trimmed V and J ends, which lost 6 bases and 2 bases, there was a span of 17 bases. The CDR3 is 16 residues long. CDR1 and CDR2 (germline): MDHEN, SYDVKM. The CDR3 coding sequence is TGTGCCAGCAGAGACAACACGGGGGCACCTGGAAACACCATATATTTT. It encodes CASRDNTGAPGNTIYF.

The rearrangement links TRBV5-1 to TRBJ1-5; maybe TRBD1 (5 bases). Germline CDR1 is SGHRS and CDR2 is YFSETQ. CDR3 length: 14 residues. Trimming pared 0 bases from V and 4 bases from J, leaving 8 bases between. CDR3 protein: CASSLGGPNQPQHF. In DNA, the CDR3 is TGCGCCAGCAGCTTGGGGGGCCCGAATCAGCCCCAGCATTTT.